These 19 T cell receptor beta chains originate from one sample sequenced in a study of shared clonotypes between healthy human individuals. Sequenced by immunoSEQ multiplex PCR; TCRdb stores in-frame clones only, minus some. The table lists about 690,000 clones, 80% to 95% of them singletons. Sequenced material: memory CD8+ T cells from PBMCs. Subset in this sample: CD45RO+ cells pooled with CCR7-negative TemRA cells. The receptors originated from a man aged 18 to 29 in good health. Some clones in this sample may be carry-over from other donors' samples.

This clone is a singleton in its sample. The V and J genes are TRBV7-9 and TRBJ2-5; D is ambiguous. V was clipped by 5 bases and J by 9 bases, with 10 bases between them. The CDR3 loop spans 11 amino acids. CDR1 is SEHNR and CDR2 is FQNEAQ in the germline V gene (reference sequence). The CDR3 DNA reads as TGTGCCAGCAGCCACGCGTTGGCCCAGTACTTC. It translates to CASSHALAQYF.

This chain links TRBV29-1 with TRBJ2-2; 10 bases match TRBD2. V gave up 7 bases and J gave up 4 bases; unmatched junction bases: 6. This CDR3 spans 14 amino acids. Germline CDR1 is SQVTM and CDR2 is ANQGSEA. The CDR3 loop is CSGAGGPGTGELFF. Here the CDR3 DNA reads TGCAGCGGAGCGGGAGGGCCGGGCACCGGGGAGCTGTTTTTT.

This sequence joins TRBV11-2 and TRBJ2-1; D unclear. Germline V CDR1 and CDR2: SGHAT, FQNNGV. Trimming pared 3 bases from V and 5 bases from J, leaving 5 bases between. The CDR3 runs to 12 residues. The DNA for the CDR3 is TGTGCCAGCAGCTTTTCTAACAATGAGCAGTTCTTC. Residues: CASSFSNNEQFF.

This clone was counted a single time. The chain combines TRBV2 with TRBJ2-1; unclear D gene. The germline V gene has CDR1 SNHLY and CDR2 FYNNEI. The CDR3 has 13 amino acids. V was shortened by 1 base and J by 3 bases, with 4 bases between the two germline ends. The CDR3 spells CASSEGFYNEQFF. Here the CDR3 DNA reads TGTGCCAGCAGTGAAGGATTCTACAATGAGCAGTTCTTC.

V gene TRBV18 combines with J gene TRBJ1-5; 8 nucleotides align to TRBD1. CDR1 and CDR2 (germline): KGHSH, LQKENI. Germline trimming cut 4 bases from V and 6 bases from J; bases unmatched to any gene: 8. This CDR3 spans 15 amino acids. DNA for the CDR3: TGTGCCAGCTCACTTGGACAGGGCGGGAGTCAGCCCCAGCATTTT. As protein: CASSLGQGGSQPQHF. Supplemented by reference TRBV18 and TRBJ1-5, the full variable domain reads NAGVMQNPRHLVRRRGQEARLRCSPMKGHSHVYWYRQLPEEGLKFMVYLQKENIIDESGMPKERFSAEFPKEGPSILRIQQVVRGDSAAYFCASSLGQGGSQPQHFGDGTRLSIL.

The chain joins TRBV27 to TRBJ2-7; D remains ambiguous. This CDR3 contains 16 residues. CDR1 and CDR2 from the germline V gene are MNHEY and SMNVEV (reference sequence). V was pared by 5 bases and J by 5 bases, with 22 bases between. The CDR3 DNA reads TGTGCCAGCAGTCCCCCGGTGGCCAGAGGTTTCGACGAGCAGTACTTC. This codes for CASSPPVARGFDEQYF.

CDR3: CATSTLYTGELFF. In DNA, the CDR3 is TGTGCCACCAGCACCCTGTACACCGGGGAGCTGTTTTTT. The chain combines TRBV15 with TRBJ2-2; D gene ambiguous. V was shortened by 4 bases and J by 3 bases, with 6 bases between the two germline ends. The germline V gene encodes CDR1 LNHNV and CDR2 YYDKDF (reference sequence). The CDR3 totals 13 residues.

The chain uses TRBV27 and TRBJ1-1, with TRBD1 matching 7 bases. With 5 bases clipped from V and 5 bases from J, the junction kept 11 bases outside the gene matches. Germline values: CDR1 MNHEY, CDR2 SMNVEV (reference sequence). CDR3 length: 15 amino acids. For the CDR3, the DNA is TGTGCCAGCAGTCTCGTCTGGAGGGGGCGGACTGAAGCTTTCTTT. It is translated as CASSLVWRGRTEAFF.

V gene TRBV5-1 combines with J gene TRBJ2-3, with D uncertain. V lost 1 base and J lost 3, with 18 bases in between. This CDR3 has 17 residues. Germline CDR1 reads SGHRS; CDR2 reads YFSETQ. The CDR3 loop is CASSLTYRTVGTDTQYF. CDR3 sequence (DNA): TGCGCCAGCAGCTTGACGTATAGGACGGTGGGGACAGATACGCAGTATTTT.

This chain connects TRBV14 to TRBJ1-1; D call uncertain. The germline V gene has CDR1 SGHDN and CDR2 FVKESK. The CDR3 covers 16 residues. The V gene lost 3 bases and the J gene lost 0 bases, with 14 bases spanning the gap. This CDR3 reads CASSQGLGLMNTEAFF. CDR3 DNA: TGTGCCAGCAGCCAGGGTCTGGGCTTGATGAACACTGAAGCTTTCTTT.

CDR3 coding DNA: TGTGCCAGCAGTTCGCCCGGGACAGGGATATGGGATACGCAGTATTTT. Its translation is CASSSPGTGIWDTQYF. The rearrangement links TRBV2 to TRBJ2-3; 9 bases agree with TRBD1. V lost 5 bases and J lost 6; bases outside the gene matches: 12. The CDR3 consists of 16 residues. Germline V gives CDR1 SNHLY, CDR2 FYNNEI.

This chain joins TRBV4-2 and TRBJ1-1; D ambiguous. This CDR3 is built from 12 residues. From germline, CDR1 is LGHNA and CDR2 YNFKEQ. Trimming took 7 bases from V and 6 from J, leaving 12 bases between them. In nucleotides, the CDR3 is TGTGCCAGCACCCCACCGGGCGCTGAAGCTTTCTTT. This encodes CASTPPGAEAFF.

This chain connects TRBV2 to TRBJ2-1; D is unclear. Looked up from germline, CDR1 is SNHLY and CDR2 is FYNNEI. This CDR3 comprises 15 residues. Trimming shortened V by 2 bases and J by 8 bases, and 16 bases separated the two germline ends. The CDR3: CASSESVAFTDEQFF. CDR3 sequence (DNA): TGTGCCAGCAGTGAAAGTGTTGCATTCACCGATGAGCAGTTCTTC.

V is TRBV14 and J is TRBJ2-1; 9 bases map to TRBD1. There are 16 residues in the CDR3. CDR1 is SGHDN, CDR2 FVKESK, per germline. V was clipped by 0 bases and J by 5 bases; unmatched bases: 5. The CDR3 nucleotides read TGTGCCAGCAGCCAAGAGGTGGGACAGGGTGACAATGAGCAGTTCTTC. It is translated as CASSQEVGQGDNEQFF.

V and J are TRBV19 and TRBJ2-6, with TRBD2 matching over 9 bases. CDR1 is LNHDA and CDR2 is SQIVND in the germline V gene (reference sequence). V was clipped by 5 bases and J by 1 base; unmatched bases: 3. The CDR3 length is 16 residues. The CDR3 nucleotides are TGTGCCAGTAGTGGCGGGGGGGCATCTGGGGCCAACGTCCTGACTTTC. Translated: CASSGGGASGANVLTF.

Here the CDR3 reads CASTPGRTGMNTEAFF. CDR3 nucleotides: TGTGCCAGCACCCCCGGGCGGACAGGAATGAACACTGAAGCTTTCTTT. The rearrangement joins TRBV9 to TRBJ1-1; 7 bases are shared with TRBD1. This CDR3 comprises 16 residues. The germline V gene has CDR1 SGDLS and CDR2 YYNGEE. Trimming cost V 6 bases and J 0 bases; bases outside gene matches: 11.

This rearrangement joins TRBV27 to TRBJ2-7; TRBD2 matches 11 bases. This CDR3 region has 17 residues. The J segment lost 0 bases and the V segment lost 4 bases, leaving 8 bases of the junction unmatched. The germline CDR1 and CDR2 sequences are MNHEY and SMNVEV (reference sequence). Here the CDR3 reads CASSSPFTSGSSYEQYF. In nucleotides, the CDR3 is TGTGCCAGCAGTTCGCCTTTCACTAGCGGGAGCTCCTACGAGCAGTACTTC.

The chain carries TRBV6-1 and TRBJ1-1; the match to TRBD1 covers 9 bases. This CDR3 spans 18 amino acids. The germline V gene has CDR1 MNHNS and CDR2 SASEGT. The V segment lost 2 bases and the J segment 6 bases; nucleotides outside the gene matches: 16. The CDR3 loop is CASSEYGTGTLTGPEAFF. The CDR3 coding sequence is TGTGCCAGCAGTGAATATGGGACAGGGACACTTACAGGGCCTGAAGCTTTCTTT.

The gene calls are TRBV2 and TRBJ1-5; D perhaps matches TRBD1 (6 bases). CDR1 SNHLY and CDR2 FYNNEI come from the germline V gene. Trimming took 2 bases from V and 4 from J, leaving 15 bases between them. The CDR3 spans 16 residues. The CDR3, as DNA: TGTGCCAGCAGTGAACAGGGGCGAGATCCTAATCAGCCCCAGCATTTT. Translating it yields CASSEQGRDPNQPQHF.